The 22 T cell receptor beta chains given below trace back to one sample, sequenced in a study of Ad26.COV2.S vaccination and SARS-CoV-2 variants. Method: immunoSEQ multiplex PCR; TCRdb's copy keeps in-frame clones and lacks some. The data hold a few hundred thousand clones, with 75% to 95% observed a single time. Treatment noted: roughly 19 received Ad26.COV2.S at low or high dose, single or two shots; five or six received placebo; per-sample allocation not given. Samples analyzed were those drawn on day 63 after the first vaccine or placebo injection. The sequenced sample was peripheral blood, obtained in a trial of Ad26.COV2.S vaccine versus placebo. Receptors were obtained from a person between 18 and 65 years old who received the Ad26.COV2.S COVID-19 vaccine or a placebo.

This chain connects TRBV9 to TRBJ2-7; D is unclear. The V gene's germline CDR1 is SGDLS and CDR2 YYNGEE. V was trimmed by 0 bases and J by 2 bases, leaving 6 bases between them. This CDR3 spans 13 amino acids. CDR3 sequence reads: CASSVGAAYEQYF. The CDR3 DNA reads as TGTGCCAGCAGCGTAGGGGCAGCCTACGAGCAGTACTTC. Supplemented by reference TRBV9 and TRBJ2-7, the full variable domain reads DSGVTQTPKHLITATGQRVTLRCSPRSGDLSVYWYQQSLDQGLQFLIQYYNGEERAKGNILERFSAQQFPDLHSELNLSSLELGDSALYFCASSVGAAYEQYFGPGTRLTVT.

The chain employs TRBV30 and TRBJ1-1; possible D gene TRBD1, 6 bases. V shed 1 base and J shed 6 bases, with 15 bases lying between them. Germline values: CDR1 GTSNPN, CDR2 SVGIG (reference sequence). This CDR3 has 14 residues. Here the CDR3 reads CAWSGDGGAPEAFF. DNA of the CDR3: TGTGCCTGGAGTGGGGACGGGGGGGCCCCTGAAGCTTTCTTT.

The gene calls are TRBV13 and TRBJ2-2; D gene ambiguous. V lost 0 bases and J lost 1, with 3 bases in between. The CDR3 totals 14 residues. From germline, CDR1 is PRHDT and CDR2 FYEKMQ (reference sequence). The CDR3 DNA sequence: TGTGCCAGCAGCTTAGGCGTGAACACCGGGGAGCTGTTTTTT. This translates into CASSLGVNTGELFF.

This chain links TRBV5-1 with TRBJ2-3; D ambiguous. The V gene's germline CDR1 is SGHRS and CDR2 YFSETQ. The CDR3 spans 15 residues. The germline V and J ends were trimmed by 1 base and 0 bases, with 9 bases remaining between them. In nucleotides, the CDR3 is TGCGCCAGCAGCTTGAAGATAGATAGCACAGATACGCAGTATTTT. Translating it yields CASSLKIDSTDTQYF.

The genes are TRBV7-6 and TRBJ2-7, with TRBD2 matching over 10 bases. V gave up 1 base and J gave up 7 bases; unmatched junction bases: 7. The length of the CDR3 is 15 residues. CDR1 is SGHVS and CDR2 is FNYEAQ in the germline V gene. In nucleotides, the CDR3 is TGTGCCAGCAGCTTAGGAGGTAGCGGGAGGCGAGAGCAGTACTTC. Encoded protein: CASSLGGSGRREQYF.

The genes are TRBV5-1 and TRBJ1-5; D is unresolved. Germline CDR1 SGHRS, CDR2 YFSETQ. The CDR3 consists of 14 residues. V was clipped by 5 bases and J by 7 bases, with 16 bases between them. CDR3 coding DNA: TGCGCCAGCAGGAGGGAAGTGGTTGGGCAGCCCCAGCATTTT. It encodes CASRREVVGQPQHF.

The gene calls are TRBV4-3 and TRBJ2-2; D is ambiguous. The CDR3 has 16 residues. In germline, CDR1 is LGHNA, CDR2 YSLEER. V lost 2 bases, J lost 0 bases, and 10 bases lay in between. This CDR3 is CASSQSLGTNTGELFF. CDR3 coding DNA: TGCGCCAGCAGCCAATCCCTGGGAACGAACACCGGGGAGCTGTTTTTT.

V usage is TRBV10-3 and J usage is TRBJ2-6; D ambiguous. V lost 4 bases and J lost 4, with 2 bases in between. This CDR3 comprises 12 residues. Germline V gene sequence: CDR1 ENHRY, CDR2 SYGVKD. DNA of the CDR3: TGTGCCATCAGTGCAGGGGCCAACGTCCTGACTTTC. This translates into CAISAGANVLTF.

The chain carries TRBV12-3 or TRBV12-4 and TRBJ1-1; the D is unclear. CDR3 length: 13 amino acids. Trimming stripped 4 bases from V and 4 bases from J, with 10 bases between. CDR3 sequence: CASSSPILTEAFF. The CDR3 bases are TGTGCCAGCAGTTCCCCTATCCTCACTGAAGCTTTCTTT.

The CDR3 loop reads CASSKVRGLSTDTQYF. CDR3 DNA sequence: TGTGCCAGCAGCAAAGTTCGGGGGCTTTCCACAGATACGCAGTATTTT. The chain uses TRBV21-1 and TRBJ2-3. TRBV21-1 is a recognized pseudogene. The CDR3 is made up of 16 amino acids.

The rearrangement links TRBV7-9 to TRBJ2-5; 12 nucleotides agree with TRBD1. The CDR3 spans 15 residues. Per the germline V gene, CDR1 is SEHNR and CDR2 is FQNEAQ (reference sequence). Trimming removed 5 bases from V and 4 bases from J; junction bases left unmatched: 5. The CDR3 DNA reads as TGTGCCAGCAGCCCCGGGACAGGGGGCGGAGAGACCCAGTACTTC. Residues: CASSPGTGGGETQYF. The entire variable domain, with the rest obtained from reference TRBV7-9 and TRBJ2-5, is as follows: DTGVSQNPRHKITKRGQNVTFRCDPISEHNRLYWYRQTLGQGPEFLTYFQNEAQLEKSRLLSDRFSAERPKGSFSTLEIQRTEQGDSAMYLCASSPGTGGGETQYFGPGTRLLVL.

This clone appeared a single time. The rearrangement uses TRBV6-5 and TRBJ2-1; possible D gene TRBD2, 6 bases. Germline V gives CDR1 MNHEY, CDR2 SVGAGI. The CDR3 has 16 residues. Trimming removed 2 bases at V and 8 bases at J, with 19 bases between. In DNA form, the CDR3 reads TGTGCCAGCAGTTACGGAGGGGTGTTTGGGGAGGATGAGCAGTTCTTC. This gives the protein CASSYGGVFGEDEQFF.

The chain uses TRBV27 and TRBJ2-5; weak D call: TRBD1 (5 bases). CDR1 is MNHEY and CDR2 is SMNVEV in the germline V gene (reference sequence). V was cut by 7 bases and J by 7 bases, with 16 bases left in between. This CDR3 has 13 amino acids. The CDR3 DNA reads TGTGCCAGCACCACGGGCTGGGGCGGGACCCAGTACTTC. Translated: CASTTGWGGTQYF.

The CDR3 DNA reads TGTGCCAGTAGCCCATGGCTAGCGGACGAGCAGTACTTC. This translates into CASSPWLADEQYF. The chain recombines TRBV19 with TRBJ2-7; 7 nucleotides match TRBD2. Germline V gene sequence: CDR1 LNHDA, CDR2 SQIVND (reference sequence). The ends lost 6 bases at V and 5 bases at J; junction bases unmatched: 7. The CDR3 consists of 13 residues. The full variable domain, in which reference TRBV19 and TRBJ2-7 provide the parts outside the CDR3, is DGGITQSPKYLFRKEGQNVTLSCEQNLNHDAMYWYRQDPGQGLRLIYYSQIVNDFQKGDIAEGYSVSREKKESFPLTVTSAQKNPTAFYLCASSPWLADEQYFGPGTRLTVT.

With respect to this clone: A much larger clone sits a single nucleotide away, making a read error possible. The chain is built from TRBV4-1 and TRBJ2-7; 11 bases map to TRBD2. The length of the CDR3 is 16 residues. Germline V gives CDR1 MGHRA, CDR2 YSYEKL. V gave up 0 bases and J gave up 0 bases; unmatched junction bases: 1. In nucleotides, the CDR3 is TGCGCCAGCAGCCAAGATGGGACTAGCGGCTCCTACGAGCAGTACTTC. Protein sequence: CASSQDGTSGSYEQYF.

The chain is built from TRBV2 and TRBJ2-3; the D gene is possibly TRBD1 (5 bases). Germline V gene sequence: CDR1 SNHLY, CDR2 FYNNEI. The length of the CDR3 is 11 residues. V was trimmed by 9 bases and J by 1 base, leaving 5 bases between them. The CDR3 DNA reads TGTGCCAGAGGGGGCACAGATACGCAGTATTTT. Its translation is CARGGTDTQYF.

The J gene is TRBJ1-5, the V gene TRBV6-1, with a weak D call TRBD1 (5 bases). The CDR3 runs 15 residues. The V end was cut by 2 bases, the J end by 2 bases, with 10 bases between. Per the germline V gene, CDR1 is MNHNS and CDR2 is SASEGT. CDR3 sequence (DNA): TGTGCCAGCAGTGAAATCGTGGGGGGCAATCAGCCCCAGCATTTT. This codes for CASSEIVGGNQPQHF.

The chain employs TRBV19 and TRBJ2-1; the match to TRBD2 covers 12 bases. Germline assignment: CDR1 LNHDA and CDR2 SQIVND (reference sequence). The trim removed 1 base at V and 7 bases at J, leaving 26 bases unmatched. This CDR3 is 23 amino acids long. CDR3 in amino acids: CASSIGPRGSSGRAWLGRNEQFF. CDR3 bases: TGTGCCAGTAGTATAGGCCCCCGGGGGTCTAGCGGGAGGGCCTGGCTGGGGCGGAATGAGCAGTTCTTC.

This chain joins TRBV3-1 (or the pseudogene TRBV3-2) and TRBJ2-5; 11 bases agree with TRBD2. V lost 3 bases to trimming and J lost 5 bases; unmatched junction nucleotides: 8. The CDR3 is 16 amino acids. Germline V gives CDR1 LGHDT, CDR2 YNNKEL (reference sequence). This chain's CDR3 is CASSQRNSGRGETQYF. The CDR3 region has the DNA TGTGCCAGCAGCCAGAGGAATAGCGGGAGGGGGGAGACCCAGTACTTC.

The chain recombines TRBV11-2 with TRBJ2-1, with D perhaps TRBD2 (6 bases). From germline, CDR1 is SGHAT and CDR2 FQNNGV. V lost 11 bases to trimming and J lost 3 bases, with 11 bases between them. This CDR3 contains 12 residues. The chain's CDR3 is CAASSGYNEQFF. CDR3 bases: TGTGCCGCCAGTAGCGGCTACAATGAGCAGTTCTTC.

This clone was seen more than once but under ten times. The CDR3 here is CASSPETMSNQPQHF. The CDR3 DNA is TGTGCCAGCTCACCAGAAACAATGAGCAATCAGCCCCAGCATTTT. The chain has TRBV18 and TRBJ1-5; D is undetermined. V lost 2 bases, J lost 1 base, and 9 bases lay in between. The CDR3 is 15 residues long. The V gene's germline CDR1 is KGHSH and CDR2 LQKENI.

The J gene is TRBJ2-7, the V gene TRBV5-6, with D perhaps matching TRBD1 (5 bases). V shed 5 bases and J shed 4 bases, with 19 bases lying between them. Germline V gene lookup returns CDR1 SGHDT and CDR2 YYEEEE. This CDR3 has 15 residues. CDR3 nucleotides: TGTGCCAGCAGGGAAGGGGCCCTCCCAGGTTACGAGCAGTACTTC. As protein: CASREGALPGYEQYF.